This T cell receptor (beta chain) was obtained from a study of T-cell reconstitution after alpha-beta-depleted transplantation in children. Molecular barcoding with unique molecular identifiers was used for the TCRbeta library. One entry per CDR3 protein, called by TCRdb with MiXCR from the PCR reads. This sample yields approximately 83,000 distinct CDR3 sequences, of which 12% are seen a single time; roughly 14% belongs to the top ten. Trimming cost V 5 bases and J 7 bases, with 12 bases left between them. The V gene's germline CDR1 is SGHRS and CDR2 YFSETQ. The CDR3 is 13 amino acids. The table lists this clonotype with many counts.

This receptor was identified in a human donor who donated a stem cell graft to a child with inherited bone marrow failure. Sequencing was performed on PBMCs from the stem cell graft donor, taken from the stem cell graft. The chain is built from TRBV5-1 and TRBJ1-4; a weak D match, TRBD1 (5 bases). This chain's CDR3 is CASRRGDGEKLFF. As DNA, the CDR3 is TGCGCCAGCAGACGAGGGGACGGTGAAAAACTGTTTTTT.